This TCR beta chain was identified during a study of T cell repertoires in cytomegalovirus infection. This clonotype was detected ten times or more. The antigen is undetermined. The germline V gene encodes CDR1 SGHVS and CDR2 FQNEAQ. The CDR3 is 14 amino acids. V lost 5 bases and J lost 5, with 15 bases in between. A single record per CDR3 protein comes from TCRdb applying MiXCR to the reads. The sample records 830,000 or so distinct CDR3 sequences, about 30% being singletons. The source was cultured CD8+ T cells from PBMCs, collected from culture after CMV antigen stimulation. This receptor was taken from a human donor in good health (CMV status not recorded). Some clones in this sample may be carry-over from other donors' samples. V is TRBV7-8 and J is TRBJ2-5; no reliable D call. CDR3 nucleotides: TGTGCCAGCAGCGAAAAGGCGCTGACGGAGACCCAGTACTTC. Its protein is CASSEKALTETQYF.